Sequencing of this T cell receptor beta chain was carried out in a study of PD-1 blockade in classical Hodgkin lymphoma. The method was immunoSEQ multiplex PCR; TCRdb's version includes in-frame clones alone and lacks a portion of them. The data show approximately 18,000 clones, 76% seen once. Described time point: cycle 4 day 1 (C4D1), after less than 7 weeks of nivolumab. With no exception, relapse followed autologous stem cell transplantation in all patients, and brentuximab vedotin exposure varied. V was cut by 0 bases and J by 0 bases, with 8 bases left in between. The germline gives CDR1 MGHRA, CDR2 YSYEKL. The CDR3 length is 16 residues.

The origin of this receptor is a human donor with classical Hodgkin lymphoma. The rearrangement uses TRBV4-1 and TRBJ1-4; no reliable D call. The input for sequencing was peripheral blood mononuclear cells (PBMCs), taken before the fourth cycle of nivolumab. This chain's CDR3 is CASSQDERATNEKLFF. The CDR3 DNA is TGCGCCAGCAGCCAAGATGAGCGGGCAACTAATGAAAAACTGTTTTTT.